A selection of T cell receptor beta chains follows, all from one sample in a study of tumor-infiltrating lymphocytes in primary liver carcinoma. TCRdb passed the multiplex PCR reads through MiXCR, listing each CDR3 protein once. This table has approximately 100,000 distinct CDR3 sequences, more than 65% appearing once. Sequenced material: liver tumor tissue from sampling region 2. These receptors came from a woman in her fifties or sixties with primary liver carcinoma and hepatitis B virus infection. Each CDR3 is given with its conserved first and last residue. D genes are given only for firm matches. Size is omitted from some rows. Given values are once, few, many or a class for expanded clones.

V gene,J gene,D gene,clone size,CDR3 DNA,CDR3 protein
TRBV12-3/TRBV12-4,TRBJ2-5,TRBD2,few,TGTGCCAGCAGTACCGGGACTAGCGTAGGGACCCAGTATTTC,CASSTGTSVGTQYF
TRBV28,TRBJ2-2,.,.,TGTGCCATCCGTCGAGGGATCGGCGACACCGGGGAGCTGTTTTTT,CAIRRGIGDTGELFF
TRBV4-2,TRBJ2-7,.,medium-sized,TGTGCCAGCAGCCAGGGAGCCTTAAACTCCTACGAGCAGTACTTC,CASSQGALNSYEQYF
TRBV28,TRBJ1-5,TRBD1,.,TGTGCCAGCAGGGCGACAGGGGGCGGCAATCAGCCCCAGCATTTT,CASRATGGGNQPQHF
TRBV11-3,TRBJ1-1,.,.,TGTGCCAGCAGCTTGCTAGGGGAATACCGGAACACTGAAGCTTTCTTT,CASSLLGEYRNTEAFF
TRBV6-2/TRBV6-3,TRBJ2-1,TRBD2,.,TGTGCCAGCAGGACTAGCGGTTCCTTCAATGAGGAGTTCTTC,CASRTSGSFNEEFF
TRBV11-2,TRBJ2-6,.,.,TGCACCAGCAGCCTTCAGGGCGCCGGGGCCAACGTTCTGACTTTC,CTSSLQGAGANVLTF
TRBV6-1,TRBJ2-1,TRBD2,many,TGTGCCACCAAGAGGACTAGCGGGAGGGCCAGTCCCAATGAGCAGTTCTTC,CATKRTSGRASPNEQFF
TRBV11-3,TRBJ2-1,TRBD2,.,TGCGCCAGCAAGTTAGGTCAAGGCGGGAGGGACGGCTACAATGAGCAGTTCTTC,CASKLGQGGRDGYNEQFF
TRBV12-3/TRBV12-4,TRBJ1-5,.,once,TGTGCCAGTACAACATACCATAGCAATCAGCCCCAGCATTTT,CASTTYHSNQPQHF
TRBV20-1,TRBJ1-5,.,few,TGCAGTGCTAGTCGGACACAAACCAATCAGCCCCAGCATTTT,CSASRTQTNQPQHF
TRBV7-9,TRBJ1-4,.,once,TGTGCCAGCAACAATCCTAATGAAAAACTGGTTTTT,CASNNPNEKLVF
TRBV5-5,TRBJ2-5,.,.,TGTGCCAGCAGCTTGTGGGCTACGGGGCGAGAGGCCCAGTACTTC,CASSLWATGREAQYF
TRBV7-9,TRBJ1-1,.,few,TGTGCCAGCAGCTTAGGGACAAGGAACACTGAAGCTTCCTTT,CASSLGTRNTEASF
TRBV20-1,TRBJ2-7,.,few,TGCAGTGCTAGAGATAGGGCCGAGAGCTCCTACGAGCAGTACTTC,CSARDRAESSYEQYF
TRBV11-2,TRBJ2-3,TRBD1,.,TGTGTCAGCAACTCAACCCGGTTACAGGGGGCAGATACGCAGTACTTT,CVSNSTRLQGADTQYF
TRBV6-2/TRBV6-3,TRBJ2-1,.,.,TGTGCCAGCAGTTACCCACAGCGGCGATACAATGAGCAGTTCTTC,CASSYPQRRYNEQFF
TRBV11-3,TRBJ2-7,.,.,TGTGCCAGCACAGGGGCAAGCTCCTACGAGCAGTACTTC,CASTGASSYEQYF
TRBV5-5,TRBJ2-7,.,many,TGTGCCAGCAGCTCCAGACTAGGCCAATACGAGCAGTACTTC,CASSSRLGQYEQYF
TRBV11-2,TRBJ2-7,TRBD2,.,TGTGCCAACAGCTACGGCGGGAGGACCTCGGGATGCGAGCAGTATTTC,CANSYGGRTSGCEQYF
TRBV11-2,TRBJ2-3,.,.,TGTGCCAGCAGTTCCCAGGGCTTTAACACAAATACGCAGTATTTT,CASSSQGFNTNTQYF
TRBV10-2,TRBJ2-7,TRBD1,.,TGCGTCAGCATCACACCCCCAGGGGGCGGCTCCTACGAGCAGTACTTC,CVSITPPGGGSYEQYF
TRBV11-3,TRBJ2-1,.,once,TGTGCCAGTAGCTCCTGGGGGGCGCGGACCATGGGCAATGAGCAGTTTTTC,CASSSWGARTMGNEQFF
TRBV11-2,TRBJ1-1,.,few,TGTGCCAGCAGCCTAAGGAGGGGCCAAGAAGCTTTCTTT,CASSLRRGQEAFF